A single sample gave rise to the 24 T cell receptor beta chains below, sequenced in a study of cytomegalovirus exposure and HLA in healthy donors. PCR involved 60 Vbeta and 13 Jbeta primers. The assay was immunoSEQ multiplex PCR, and TCRdb's table has in-frame clones only and misses some. The sample holds 95,000 to 100,000 clones, over 65% seen once. Sequencing was performed on PBMCs. The receptor set was obtained from a male donor in good health and CMV-seronegative.

V is TRBV28 and J is TRBJ1-1; 7 positions agree with TRBD1. Germline values: CDR1 MDHEN, CDR2 SYDVKM. V gave up 2 bases and J gave up 5 bases; unmatched junction bases: 8. The length of the CDR3 is 15 residues. The CDR3: CASSLGGQRETEAFF. CDR3 in DNA: TGTGCCAGCAGTTTAGGGGGACAGAGAGAGACTGAAGCTTTCTTT.

This clone was detected only a few times. CDR3: CAISESFRSSGNSYEQYF. CDR3 nucleotide sequence: TGTGCCATCAGTGAGTCATTTAGGTCTAGCGGTAACTCCTACGAGCAGTACTTC. The rearrangement joins TRBV10-3 to TRBJ2-7; 7 positions match TRBD2. From germline, CDR1 is ENHRY and CDR2 SYGVKD. CDR3 size: 18 residues. J was trimmed by 0 bases and V by 0 bases; bases with no gene match: 11.

The chain couples TRBV28 to TRBJ1-4, with D perhaps TRBD1 (6 bases). Germline loops: CDR1 MDHEN, CDR2 SYDVKM. Trimming removed 6 bases at V and 10 bases at J, with 15 bases between. The length of the CDR3 is 13 residues. CDR3 coding DNA: TGTGCCAGCAGATTGACACAGGGTTTAAAACTGTTTTTT. Translation gives CASRLTQGLKLFF.

The genes are TRBV27 and TRBJ1-2; unclear D gene. In germline, CDR1 is MNHEY, CDR2 SMNVEV (reference sequence). The CDR3 has 13 residues. V lost 3 bases, J lost 2 bases, and 7 bases lay in between. CDR3 coding DNA: TGTGCCAGCAGTTTTTGGCAGAACTATGGCTACACCTTC. This sequence encodes CASSFWQNYGYTF.

The CDR3 loop reads CASSYETGGFYNEQFF. CDR3 nucleotide sequence: TGCGCCAGCAGCTACGAGACAGGGGGCTTCTACAATGAGCAGTTCTTC. The V call is TRBV4-1, the J call TRBJ2-1; 10 bases map to TRBD1. The ends lost 5 bases at V and 3 bases at J; junction bases unmatched: 7. The CDR3 covers 16 residues. Germline assignment: CDR1 MGHRA and CDR2 YSYEKL.

This clone appeared a few times. This sequence joins TRBV21-1 and TRBJ2-7; the DNA was not compared with TRBD2, the D call given in the table. TRBV21-1 is termed a pseudogene. This CDR3 spans 13 amino acids. The CDR3 region is CASSRRESGEQYF. CDR3 sequence (DNA): TGTGCCAGCAGCAGGCGGGAGTCTGGCGAGCAGTACTTC.

The gene calls are TRBV4-1 and TRBJ2-7; D possibly corresponds to TRBD2 (6 bases). Trimming left V 1 base short and J 0 bases short, with 13 bases between. There are 16 residues in the CDR3. The germline V gene encodes CDR1 MGHRA and CDR2 YSYEKL. The CDR3 nucleotides are TGCGCCAGCAGCCAAGGAGGCGGGAAGAACTCCTACGAGCAGTACTTC. Its translation: CASSQGGGKNSYEQYF.

This clone was seen more than once but under ten times. The chain recombines TRBV5-6 with TRBJ2-1, with a tentative D call TRBD1 (6 bases). Germline V lookup: CDR1 SGHDT, CDR2 YYEEEE. Trimming stripped 4 bases from V and 4 bases from J, with 24 bases between. The CDR3 sequence is 18 residues long. This CDR3 is CASSRVNYRASQYNEQFF. CDR3 in DNA: TGTGCCAGCAGCCGAGTAAACTACAGGGCTTCTCAATACAATGAGCAGTTCTTC.

V and J are TRBV28 and TRBJ1-5, with TRBD1 matching 10 bases. The CDR3 is made up of 16 amino acids. Trimming cost V 5 bases and J 3 bases; bases outside gene matches: 7. The germline V gene encodes CDR1 MDHEN and CDR2 SYDVKM. CDR3 DNA sequence: TGTGCCAGCAGTCTCCCGGGACAGGGGCACAATCAGCCCCAGCATTTT. Amino acids: CASSLPGQGHNQPQHF.

The rearrangement joins TRBV30 to TRBJ1-5, with 9 bases identical to TRBD1. The CDR3 has 14 residues. Per germline, CDR1 GTSNPN and CDR2 SVGIG (reference sequence). The trim removed 4 bases at V and 5 bases at J, leaving 6 bases unmatched. The CDR3 DNA follows: TGTGCCTGGAAAGGACAGGGGAGGCATCAGCCCCAGCATTTT. Translating gives CAWKGQGRHQPQHF. Variable domain in full (rest from reference TRBV30 and TRBJ1-5): SQTIHQWPATLVQPVGSPLSLECTVEGTSNPNLYWYRQAAGRGLQLLFYSVGIGQISSEVPQNLSASRPQDRQFILSSKKLLLSDSGFYLCAWKGQGRHQPQHFGDGTRLSIL.

This chain joins TRBV12-5 and TRBJ2-7; D gene unclear. Trimming took 5 bases from V and 6 from J, leaving 17 bases between them. The CDR3 runs 14 residues. Per germline, CDR1 LGHNT and CDR2 FRNRAP. CDR3 region: CASGPRPPPGEQYF. The CDR3 nucleotides are TGTGCTAGTGGTCCTCGACCCCCGCCGGGCGAGCAGTACTTC. The whole variable domain, filled in from reference TRBV12-5 and TRBJ2-7, reads DARVTQTPRHKVTEMGQEVTMRCQPILGHNTVFWYRQTMMQGLELLAYFRNRAPLDDSGMPKDRFSAEMPDATLATLKIQPSEPRDSAVYFCASGPRPPPGEQYFGPGTRLTVT.

V usage is TRBV28 and J usage is TRBJ2-7; TRBD1 aligns across 7 bases. The CDR3 covers 13 residues. Germline CDR1 and CDR2: MDHEN and SYDVKM. V shed 4 bases, J shed 4 bases, and the junction held 4 bases outside the gene matches. The CDR3: CASSWNRGYEQYF. The CDR3 region has the DNA TGTGCCAGCAGTTGGAACAGGGGTTACGAGCAGTACTTC. Full variable domain (missing parts from reference TRBV28 and TRBJ2-7): DVKVTQSSRYLVKRTGEKVFLECVQDMDHENMFWYRQDPGLGLRLIYFSYDVKMKEKGDIPEGYSVSREKKERFSLILESASTNQTSMYLCASSWNRGYEQYFGPGTRLTVT.

In this sample, this clone turned up a few times. V is TRBV2 and J is TRBJ2-7; the match to TRBD1 covers 10 bases. This CDR3 is 13 amino acids long. The V and J ends lost 7 bases and 6 bases, in that order; junction bases with no gene match: 6. In germline, CDR1 is SNHLY, CDR2 FYNNEI. The CDR3 sequence: CASTPDRGGEQYF. The DNA of the CDR3 is TGTGCCAGCACCCCGGACAGGGGGGGCGAGCAGTACTTC.

This chain uses TRBV29-1 with TRBJ2-5, with 8 nucleotides matching TRBD2. V was pared by 5 bases and J by 4 bases, with 6 bases of the junction left unmatched. Germline loops: CDR1 SQVTM, CDR2 ANQGSEA. This CDR3 spans 13 amino acids. The CDR3 nucleotides read TGCAGCGTTTACGGGAGGGGAGGAGAGACCCAGTACTTC. Translated, it gives CSVYGRGGETQYF. The whole variable domain, remainder taken from reference TRBV29-1 and TRBJ2-5, is SAVISQKPSRDICQRGTSLTIQCQVDSQVTMMFWYRQQPGQSLTLIATANQGSEATYESGFVIDKFPISRPNLTFSTLTVSNMSPEDSSIYLCSVYGRGGETQYFGPGTRLLVL.

V is TRBV9 and J is TRBJ1-1, with TRBD1 matching 10 bases. Germline CDR1 is SGDLS and CDR2 is YYNGEE. The CDR3 is made up of 15 amino acids. The V and J ends lost 3 bases and 3 bases, in that order; junction bases with no gene match: 5. CDR3: CASSGQGAVDTEAFF. DNA for the CDR3: TGTGCCAGCAGCGGACAGGGGGCGGTGGACACTGAAGCTTTCTTT.

The chain links TRBV15 to TRBJ1-2; possible D gene TRBD1, 6 bases. CDR1 and CDR2 (germline): LNHNV, YYDKDF (reference sequence). Trimming took off 0 bases at V and 5 bases at J, with 13 bases between the two ends. The CDR3 has 15 amino acids. The CDR3 DNA reads as TGTGCCACCAGCAGAGACCAAAACACAGGGTATGGCTACACCTTC. Translating it yields CATSRDQNTGYGYTF.

This clone was counted once. The rearrangement uses TRBV7-3 and TRBJ2-2, with 8 bases matching TRBD2. Losses at the gene ends were 1 base for V and 6 bases for J; bases not matched to a gene: 1. CDR3 length: 14 residues. The germline CDR1 and CDR2 sequences are SGHTA and FQGTGA. CDR3 sequence (DNA): TGTGCCAGCAGCTTAATAGCGGGGTCCGGGGAGCTGTTTTTT. This translates into CASSLIAGSGELFF.

The chain uses TRBV27 and TRBJ1-2, with D possibly matching TRBD1 (5 bases). Per germline, CDR1 MNHEY and CDR2 SMNVEV (reference sequence). V lost 1 base to trimming and J lost 7 bases, with 10 bases between them. The CDR3 consists of 13 residues. CDR3 region: CASSLFGTRGYTF. The CDR3 bases are TGTGCCAGCAGTTTATTCGGGACTCGTGGCTACACCTTC.

The chain uses TRBV28 and TRBJ1-2, with TRBD1 as a possible D gene (5 bases). Germline values: CDR1 MDHEN, CDR2 SYDVKM. This CDR3 region has 12 residues. V lost 8 bases and J 4 bases, leaving 11 bases between the germline ends. This CDR3 reads CASLGQGYGYTF. The DNA for the CDR3 is TGTGCCAGCCTCGGGCAGGGCTATGGCTACACCTTC.

The chain is built from TRBV7-3 and TRBJ1-1; TRBD1 matches 7 bases. The CDR3 contains 18 residues. V lost 6 bases, J lost 0 bases, and 16 bases stayed unmatched. Germline CDR1 SGHTA, CDR2 FQGTGA. CDR3 sequence: CASSQIPLQGSMNTEAFF. As DNA, the CDR3 is TGTGCCAGCAGTCAAATTCCCCTACAGGGGTCTATGAACACTGAAGCTTTCTTT.

V is TRBV18 and J is TRBJ1-1; D unclear. The V end was cut by 3 bases, the J end by 1 base, with 6 bases between. The CDR3 is 13 amino acids. Germline assignment: CDR1 KGHSH and CDR2 LQKENI. The CDR3 sequence: CASSPLGNTEAFF. The CDR3 bases are TGTGCCAGCTCACCCCTCGGGAACACTGAAGCTTTCTTT.

V gene TRBV11-1 combines with J gene TRBJ2-2; 11 nucleotides align to TRBD2. Per germline, CDR1 SGHAT and CDR2 FQDESV (reference sequence). This CDR3 comprises 19 residues. V shed 6 bases and J 3 bases; nucleotides not matched to a gene: 15. The CDR3 is CASRQGLAGGLRDTGELFF. The CDR3 DNA is TGTGCCAGCAGACAGGGTTTAGCGGGAGGGCTCCGTGACACCGGGGAGCTGTTTTTT.

This chain connects TRBV7-9 to TRBJ1-2; D remains ambiguous. V lost 5 bases to trimming and J lost 8 bases, with 15 bases between them. Per the germline V gene, CDR1 is SEHNR and CDR2 is FQNEAQ (reference sequence). This CDR3 is built from 13 residues. The CDR3 DNA follows: TGTGCCAGCAGCCCAGCGGGTTTGGGGGGCTACACCTTC. Residues: CASSPAGLGGYTF.

In this sample, this clone turned up a few times. The gene calls are TRBV28 and TRBJ1-3, with a possible D match to TRBD1 (6 bases). There are 17 residues in the CDR3. V lost 2 bases and J lost 0, with 14 bases in between. The V gene's germline CDR1 is MDHEN and CDR2 SYDVKM. CDR3 in DNA: TGTGCCAGCAGTTTAGGGGGGGGGCAACGCTCTGGAAACACCATATATTTT. Protein product: CASSLGGGQRSGNTIYF.